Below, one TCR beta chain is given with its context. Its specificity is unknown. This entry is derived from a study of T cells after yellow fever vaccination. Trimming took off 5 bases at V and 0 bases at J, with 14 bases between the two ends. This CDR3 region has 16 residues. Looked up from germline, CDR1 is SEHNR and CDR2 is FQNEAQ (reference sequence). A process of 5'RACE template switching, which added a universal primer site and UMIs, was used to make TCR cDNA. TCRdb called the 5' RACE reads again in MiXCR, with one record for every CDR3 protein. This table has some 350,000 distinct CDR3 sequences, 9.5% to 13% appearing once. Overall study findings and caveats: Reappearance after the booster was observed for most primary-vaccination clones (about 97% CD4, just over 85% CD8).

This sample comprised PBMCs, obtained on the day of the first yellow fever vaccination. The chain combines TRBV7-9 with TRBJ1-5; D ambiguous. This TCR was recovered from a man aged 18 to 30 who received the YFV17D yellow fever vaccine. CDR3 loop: CASSPLGLNSNQPQHF. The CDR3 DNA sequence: TGTGCCAGCAGCCCCCTCGGGCTGAATAGCAATCAGCCCCAGCATTTT.